Shown below are 26 T cell receptor beta chains from a single sample sequenced in a study of T cell responses to AZD1222 COVID-19 vaccine. Repertoires were generated with immunoSEQ multiplex PCR, while TCRdb's copy carries only in-frame clones and drops some. Of fewer than 250,000 clones in the sample, 85% to 95% were seen once. The sequencing here drew on peripheral blood, taken on day 0 of AZD1222 vaccination. The origin of the receptors is an adult in good health.

This clone was counted between two and nine times. This chain uses TRBV5-4 with TRBJ2-2; TRBD1 matches 9 bases. The V segment lost 5 bases and the J segment 2 bases; nucleotides outside the gene matches: 4. CDR1 is SGHNT and CDR2 is YYREEE in the germline V gene (reference sequence). There are 15 residues in the CDR3. CDR3 sequence (DNA): TGTGCCAGCAGGAGGACAGGGGTAAACACCGGGGAGCTGTTTTTT. This encodes CASRRTGVNTGELFF.

The V and J genes are TRBV16 and TRBJ1-5, with a tentative D call TRBD1 (5 bases). The CDR3 has 13 amino acids. Germline loops: CDR1 KGHSY, CDR2 FQNENV. V shed 4 bases and J shed 7 bases, with 11 bases lying between them. CDR3 residues: CASSRRGPQPQHF. In nucleotides, the CDR3 is TGTGCCAGCAGCCGAAGGGGACCCCAGCCCCAGCATTTT.

The chain couples TRBV10-1 to TRBJ1-3; no definite D call. The CDR3 totals 15 residues. Trimming removed 5 bases at V and 0 bases at J, with 11 bases between. The germline gives CDR1 WNHNN, CDR2 SYGVQD (reference sequence). CDR3: CASSPSLSSGNTIYF. The CDR3 bases are TGCGCCAGCAGTCCTAGCTTGAGCTCTGGAAACACCATATATTTT.

The rearrangement uses TRBV28 and TRBJ1-2, with a possible D match to TRBD1 (5 bases). Trimming removed 2 bases at V and 4 bases at J, with 8 bases between. Looked up from germline, CDR1 is MDHEN and CDR2 is SYDVKM. The CDR3 runs 13 residues. The CDR3 sequence: CASSLRGIYGYTF. DNA for the CDR3: TGTGCCAGCAGTTTACGGGGGATCTATGGCTACACCTTC.

The chain has TRBV4-2 and TRBJ2-5; 10 positions agree with TRBD2. The germline V gene encodes CDR1 LGHNA and CDR2 YNFKEQ. V dropped 4 bases and J dropped 2; count of bases not matched to a gene: 7. This CDR3 contains 16 residues. The CDR3 bases are TGTGCCAGCAGCCGCGCCGGGACTAGCGCGCAAGAGACCCAGTACTTC. It translates to CASSRAGTSAQETQYF.

Comments on this clone: At one end the junction does not follow the germline gene, possibly because of a read error. This rearrangement joins TRBV3-1 (or the pseudogene TRBV3-2) to TRBJ1-2, with 9 bases lining up with TRBD1. Germline CDR1 and CDR2: LGHDT and YNNKEL (reference sequence). The CDR3 contains 16 residues. CDR3 sequence (DNA): TGTGCCAGCAGGCAAGAGGCCGGGACAGGGACCTATGGCTACACCTTC. Translating it yields CASRQEAGTGTYGYTF.

This clone was counted a single time. V and J are TRBV24-1 and TRBJ2-1, with D possibly matching TRBD1 (7 bases). The CDR3 is 15 amino acids. Per germline, CDR1 KGHDR and CDR2 SFDVKD. Trimming shortened V by 3 bases and J by 4 bases, and 12 bases separated the two germline ends. CDR3 in amino acids: CATSDAGTAYNEQFF. The CDR3 coding sequence is TGTGCCACCAGTGATGCGGGGACAGCGTACAATGAGCAGTTCTTC.

V gene TRBV23-1 combines with J gene TRBJ2-1; D gene uncertain. TRBV23-1 is designated an ORF whose function remains uncertain. Trimming stripped 3 bases from V and 5 bases from J, with 23 bases between. This CDR3 is 18 amino acids long. The CDR3 DNA reads TGCGCCAGCAGTCATGTCGGGTCGGGTCATGTACAACACAATGAGCAGTTCTTC. This translates into CASSHVGSGHVQHNEQFF.

The table lists this clone with a few counts. V usage is TRBV30 and J usage is TRBJ1-6; D ambiguous. Germline V CDR1 and CDR2: GTSNPN, SVGIG (reference sequence). The CDR3 spans 14 residues. V was shortened by 3 bases and J by 10 bases, with 16 bases between the two germline ends. In DNA, the CDR3 is TGTGCCTGGAGCACTATCAAAGTGGGATCACCCCTCCACTTT. It codes for CAWSTIKVGSPLHF. The complete variable domain, with remaining parts taken from reference TRBV30 and TRBJ1-6, reads SQTIHQWPATLVQPVGSPLSLECTVEGTSNPNLYWYRQAAGRGLQLLFYSVGIGQISSEVPQNLSASRPQDRQFILSSKKLLLSDSGFYLCAWSTIKVGSPLHFGNGTRLTVT.

This clone was found once. The genes are TRBV6-4 and TRBJ1-2, with a weak D call TRBD1 (5 bases). Germline assignment: CDR1 MRHNA and CDR2 SNTAGT. The ends were cut back, 1 base at V and 5 bases at J, with 11 bases in the middle. CDR3 length equals 14 residues. The CDR3 coding sequence is TGTGCCAGCAGTGACTATGGGGGTTCGTATGGCTACACCTTC. It translates to CASSDYGGSYGYTF.

This chain uses TRBV5-5 with TRBJ2-7; unclear D gene. This CDR3 has 13 residues. Deletions cut 3 bases from V and 0 bases from J, with 7 bases between. CDR1 and CDR2 from the germline V gene are SGHKS and YYEKEE (reference sequence). As DNA, the CDR3 is TGTGCCAGCAGCTACCCCTCCTCCTACGAGCAGTACTTC. This codes for CASSYPSSYEQYF.

The chain recombines TRBV4-3 with TRBJ2-7; 10 bases agree with TRBD1. This CDR3 contains 14 residues. V dropped 4 bases and J dropped 2; count of bases not matched to a gene: 2. Germline CDR1 reads LGHNA; CDR2 reads YSLEER. The CDR3 spells CASSRDRGPYEQYF. As DNA, the CDR3 is TGCGCCAGCAGCCGAGACAGGGGGCCCTACGAGCAGTACTTC.

The chain joins TRBV7-9 to TRBJ1-2; 9 nucleotides align to TRBD1. CDR3 size: 13 residues. Losses at the gene ends were 5 bases for V and 8 bases for J; bases not matched to a gene: 6. Germline V gives CDR1 SEHNR, CDR2 FQNEAQ (reference sequence). The CDR3 sequence: CASSRDREEGYTF. In nucleotides, the CDR3 is TGTGCCAGCAGCCGGGACAGGGAGGAAGGCTACACCTTC.

The V call is TRBV6-5, the J call TRBJ1-2, with D uncertain. The V end lost 5 bases, the J end lost 4 bases, and 11 bases lay between the germline ends. The CDR3 runs 13 residues. Germline V lookup: CDR1 MNHEY, CDR2 SVGAGI. Written as DNA, the CDR3 is TGTGCCAGCAGTCGGACTGACGGCTATGGCTACACCTTC. The encoded protein is CASSRTDGYGYTF.

The V call is TRBV7-8, the J call TRBJ1-1; D is perhaps TRBD1 (6 bases). Germline V gene data show CDR1 as SGHVS and CDR2 as FQNEAQ. This CDR3 contains 15 residues. Deletions cut 5 bases from V and 5 bases from J, with 18 bases between. CDR3: CASSGGIGGGTEAFF. As DNA, the CDR3 is TGTGCCAGCAGCGGGGGGATAGGGGGAGGTACTGAAGCTTTCTTT.

The chain is built from TRBV2 and TRBJ1-5; D unresolved. Deletions cut 6 bases from V and 6 bases from J, with 9 bases between. CDR3 size: 12 residues. CDR1 is SNHLY and CDR2 is FYNNEI in the germline V gene. The CDR3 coding sequence is TGTGCCAGCAGAGTTAATAGTCAGCCCCAGCATTTT. Protein product: CASRVNSQPQHF.

The genes are TRBV11-3 and TRBJ2-5; weak D call: TRBD1 (6 bases). This CDR3 comprises 13 residues. The germline V and J ends were trimmed by 5 bases and 6 bases, with 13 bases remaining between them. Germline CDR1 reads SGHNT; CDR2 reads YENEEA. The CDR3 bases are TGTGCCAGCAGCCTTGACAGGTTAAAGACCCAGTACTTC. Amino acids: CASSLDRLKTQYF.

This clone was counted only a few times. The rearrangement uses TRBV12-3 or TRBV12-4 and TRBJ1-1; D is undetermined. The CDR3 is 13 amino acids. With 3 bases removed from V and 5 bases from J, the gap between germline ends came to 10 bases. Here the CDR3 reads CASSFALETEAFF. CDR3 DNA sequence: TGTGCCAGCAGTTTTGCTCTTGAGACTGAAGCTTTCTTT.

This chain uses TRBV7-8 with TRBJ2-3; TRBD2 matches at 14 bases. The germline V gene encodes CDR1 SGHVS and CDR2 FQNEAQ. Trimming cost V 5 bases and J 5 bases; bases outside gene matches: 9. The CDR3 has 17 residues. This chain's CDR3 is CASSRGAGLAGVDTQYF. The CDR3 nucleotides are TGTGCCAGCAGCCGCGGTGCGGGACTAGCGGGGGTAGATACGCAGTATTTT.

This sequence joins TRBV7-2 and TRBJ2-1, with 10 bases fitting TRBD2. The J segment lost 4 bases and the V segment lost 5 bases, leaving 8 bases of the junction unmatched. CDR1 and CDR2 from the germline V gene are SGHTA and FQGNSA. The CDR3 totals 16 residues. The chain's CDR3 is CASSINPSGGYNEQFF. CDR3 sequence (DNA): TGTGCCAGCAGCATAAACCCTAGCGGGGGTTACAATGAGCAGTTCTTC.

This chain uses TRBV19 with TRBJ1-2; 7 bases align to TRBD1. V lost 5 bases, J lost 2 bases, and 5 bases stayed unmatched. The germline V gene encodes CDR1 LNHDA and CDR2 SQIVND (reference sequence). The CDR3 is made up of 14 amino acids. The CDR3 protein is CASSRGDSNYGYTF. The CDR3 DNA is TGTGCCAGTAGTCGCGGGGACAGCAACTATGGCTACACCTTC.

The chain carries TRBV5-1 and TRBJ1-6; D gene uncertain. V lost 2 bases, J lost 9 bases, and 12 bases lay in between. This CDR3 has 14 residues. The V gene's germline CDR1 is SGHRS and CDR2 YFSETQ. CDR3 loop: CASSFGQESSPLHF. The DNA for the CDR3 is TGCGCCAGCAGCTTCGGCCAGGAGAGTTCACCCCTCCACTTT.

The chain joins TRBV23-1 to TRBJ1-4, with no clear D. TRBV23-1 is flagged as an ORF with uncertain function. The germline V and J ends were trimmed by 9 bases and 8 bases, with 19 bases remaining between them. The CDR3 contains 14 residues. In nucleotides, the CDR3 is TGCGCCAGGTATAACACCCCAACCGAAGAAAAACTGTTTTTT. It specifies CARYNTPTEEKLFF.

The chain links TRBV10-3 to TRBJ1-1; no definite D call. CDR1 ENHRY and CDR2 SYGVKD come from the germline V gene. V lost 0 bases to trimming and J lost 6 bases, with 17 bases between them. CDR3 length equals 16 residues. The CDR3 region is CAISESNLGTVPEAFF. DNA for the CDR3: TGTGCCATCAGTGAGTCTAATTTGGGAACAGTCCCTGAAGCTTTCTTT.

The J gene is TRBJ2-7, the V gene TRBV7-8; the D gene is possibly TRBD1 (6 bases). The CDR3 runs 15 residues. V was cut by 3 bases and J by 3 bases, with 15 bases left in between. Looked up from germline, CDR1 is SGHVS and CDR2 is FQNEAQ. The CDR3 DNA sequence: TGTGCCAGCAGCTTTGAACCGGGACACGGCTACGAGCAGTACTTC. Its protein product is CASSFEPGHGYEQYF.

The V call is TRBV5-6, the J call TRBJ2-6; no reliable D call. This CDR3 contains 15 residues. Germline lookup yields CDR1 SGHDT and CDR2 YYEEEE. V dropped 8 bases and J dropped 0 bases, with 12 bases sitting between them. CDR3 nucleotides: TGTGCCAGTGAACCCGAGGTCTCTGGGGCCAACGTCCTGACTTTC. Residues: CASEPEVSGANVLTF.